This T cell receptor beta chain is drawn from a study of PD-1 blockade in classical Hodgkin lymphoma. Study details: Nivolumab 3 mg/kg was given intravenously every 2 weeks. Overall study findings and caveats: After ASCT, patients who started nivolumab under 1 year later were excluded. The study reported lower baseline TCR diversity in newly diagnosed patients than in healthy donors.

The sample's time point: cycle 4 day 1 (C4D1), after 6 weeks of nivolumab. No patient escaped relapse after autologous stem cell transplantation, and brentuximab vedotin exposure varied. Notes on this clone: Its target is unknown.

Libraries were prepared by immunoSEQ multiplex PCR; TCRdb keeps only in-frame clonotypes and omits some of them. The repertoire has tens of thousands of clones, 70% to 90% of them found once; the top ten carry about 8.1%. V lost 0 bases to trimming and J lost 8 bases; unmatched junction nucleotides: 1. The CDR3 runs to 13 residues. CDR1 MRHNA and CDR2 SNTAGT come from the germline V gene. The sequence came from a human donor with classical Hodgkin lymphoma. The chain couples TRBV6-4 to TRBJ1-2; 9 bases fit TRBD1. The material sequenced was peripheral blood mononuclear cells (PBMCs), taken before the fourth cycle of nivolumab. The CDR3 sequence: CASSDSDRGGYTF. The CDR3 bases are TGTGCCAGCAGTGACTCGGACAGGGGAGGCTACACCTTC.